This T cell receptor beta chain is drawn from a study of cytomegalovirus exposure and HLA in healthy donors. Researchers ran the PCR with 60 Vbeta and 13 Jbeta primers. Using immunoSEQ multiplex PCR, the repertoire was profiled, and TCRdb retains in-frame clones only, with some absent. Here the sample spans about 55,000 clones, around three quarters being singletons. The clonotype comes from a female donor in good health and CMV-seronegative. The sample taken for sequencing was PBMCs.

The CDR3 spells CAWSVQGNAGGTEAFF. DNA of the CDR3: TGTGCCTGGAGTGTACAGGGGAATGCGGGTGGCACTGAAGCTTTCTTT. The rearrangement joins TRBV30 to TRBJ1-1, with TRBD1 identical over 7 bases. The CDR3 extends over 16 amino acids. CDR1 is GTSNPN, CDR2 SVGIG, per germline (reference sequence). Losses at the gene ends were 0 bases for V and 4 bases for J; bases not matched to a gene: 11.